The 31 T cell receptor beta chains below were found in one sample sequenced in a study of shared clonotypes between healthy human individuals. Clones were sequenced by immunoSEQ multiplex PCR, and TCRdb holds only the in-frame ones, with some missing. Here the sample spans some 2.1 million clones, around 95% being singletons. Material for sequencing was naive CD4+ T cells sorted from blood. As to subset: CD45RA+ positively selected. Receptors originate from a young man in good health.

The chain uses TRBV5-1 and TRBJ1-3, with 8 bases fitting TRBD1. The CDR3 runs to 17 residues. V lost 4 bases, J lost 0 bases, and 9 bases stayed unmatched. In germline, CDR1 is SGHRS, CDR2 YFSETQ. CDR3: CASSRTGTGVSGNTIYF. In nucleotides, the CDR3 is TGCGCCAGCAGCCGGACCGGGACAGGCGTCTCTGGAAACACCATATATTTT.

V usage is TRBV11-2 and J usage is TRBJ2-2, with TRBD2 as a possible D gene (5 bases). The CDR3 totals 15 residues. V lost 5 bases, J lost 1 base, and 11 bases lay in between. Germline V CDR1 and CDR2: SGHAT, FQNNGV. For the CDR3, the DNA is TGTGCCAGCAGCCCAATGAGGGAGAACACCGGGGAGCTGTTTTTT. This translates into CASSPMRENTGELFF.

The CDR3 DNA sequence: TGCGCCAGCAGCTCGGACAGGATTTCCTACGAGCAGTACTTC. This translates into CASSSDRISYEQYF. The chain carries TRBV5-1 and TRBJ2-7; TRBD1 matches 7 bases. The CDR3 loop spans 14 amino acids. The ends lost 3 bases at V and 1 base at J; junction bases unmatched: 4. Germline values: CDR1 SGHRS, CDR2 YFSETQ.

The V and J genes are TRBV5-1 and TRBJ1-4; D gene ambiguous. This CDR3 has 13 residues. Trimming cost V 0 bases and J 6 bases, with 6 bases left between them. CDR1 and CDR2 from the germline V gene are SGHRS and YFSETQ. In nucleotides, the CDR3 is TGCGCCAGCAGCTTGGGCAGTGATGAAAAACTGTTTTTT. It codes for CASSLGSDEKLFF.

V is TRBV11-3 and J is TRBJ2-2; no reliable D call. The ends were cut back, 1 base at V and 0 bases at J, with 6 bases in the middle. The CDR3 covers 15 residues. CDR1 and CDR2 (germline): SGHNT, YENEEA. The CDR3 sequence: CASSLAGTNTGELFF. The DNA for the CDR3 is TGTGCCAGCAGCTTAGCAGGAACGAACACCGGGGAGCTGTTTTTT. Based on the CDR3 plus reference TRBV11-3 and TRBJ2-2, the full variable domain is EAGVVQSPRYKIIEKKQPVAFWCNPISGHNTLYWYLQNLGQGPELLIRYENEEAVDDSQLPKDRFSAERLKGVDSTLKIQPAELGDSAVYLCASSLAGTNTGELFFGEGSRLTVL.

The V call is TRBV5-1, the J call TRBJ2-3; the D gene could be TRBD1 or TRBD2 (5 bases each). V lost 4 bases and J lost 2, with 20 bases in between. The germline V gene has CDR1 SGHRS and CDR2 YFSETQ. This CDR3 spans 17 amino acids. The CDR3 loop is CASSPRGEGRATDTQYF. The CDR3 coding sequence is TGCGCCAGCAGCCCCCGTGGAGAGGGGAGAGCCACAGATACGCAGTATTTT.

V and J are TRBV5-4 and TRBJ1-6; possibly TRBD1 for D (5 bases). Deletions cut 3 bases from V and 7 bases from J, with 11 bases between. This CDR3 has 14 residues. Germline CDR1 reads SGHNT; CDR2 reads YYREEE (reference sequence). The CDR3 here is CASSWRQNNSPLHF. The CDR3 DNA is TGTGCCAGCAGCTGGCGACAGAACAATTCACCCCTCCACTTT. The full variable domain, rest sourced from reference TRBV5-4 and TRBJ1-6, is ETGVTQSPTHLIKTRGQQVTLRCSSQSGHNTVSWYQQALGQGPQFIFQYYREEENGRGNFPPRFSGLQFPNYSSELNVNALELDDSALYLCASSWRQNNSPLHFGNGTRLTVT.

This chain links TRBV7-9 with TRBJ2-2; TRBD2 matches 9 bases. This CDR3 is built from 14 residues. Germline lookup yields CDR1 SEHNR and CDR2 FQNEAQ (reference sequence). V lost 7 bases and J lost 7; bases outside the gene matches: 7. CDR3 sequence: CASTPGLAGGELFF. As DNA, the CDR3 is TGTGCCAGCACTCCGGGACTAGCTGGCGGGGAGCTGTTTTTT. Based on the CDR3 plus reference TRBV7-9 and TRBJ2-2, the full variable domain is DTGVSQNPRHKITKRGQNVTFRCDPISEHNRLYWYRQTLGQGPEFLTYFQNEAQLEKSRLLSDRFSAERPKGSFSTLEIQRTEQGDSAMYLCASTPGLAGGELFFGEGSRLTVL.

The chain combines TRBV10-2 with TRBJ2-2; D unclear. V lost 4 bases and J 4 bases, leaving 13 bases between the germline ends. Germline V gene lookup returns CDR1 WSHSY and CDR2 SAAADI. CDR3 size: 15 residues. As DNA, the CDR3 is TGCGCCAGCAGTGGCAGCGCTGGCAGCACCGGGGAGCTGTTTTTT. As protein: CASSGSAGSTGELFF.

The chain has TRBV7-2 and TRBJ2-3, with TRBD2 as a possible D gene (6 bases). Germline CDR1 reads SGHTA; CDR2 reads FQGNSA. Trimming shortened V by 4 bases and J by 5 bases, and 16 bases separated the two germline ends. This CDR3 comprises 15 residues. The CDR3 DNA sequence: TGTGCCAGCAGCTCGACTAGTACGATCGGAGATACGCAGTATTTT. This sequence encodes CASSSTSTIGDTQYF.

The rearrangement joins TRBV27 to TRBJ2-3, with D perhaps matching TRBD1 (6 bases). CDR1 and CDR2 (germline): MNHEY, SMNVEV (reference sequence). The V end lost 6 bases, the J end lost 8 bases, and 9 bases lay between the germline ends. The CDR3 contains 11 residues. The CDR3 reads CASSGRGTQYF. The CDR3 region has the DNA TGTGCCAGCAGCGGCAGGGGTACGCAGTATTTT.

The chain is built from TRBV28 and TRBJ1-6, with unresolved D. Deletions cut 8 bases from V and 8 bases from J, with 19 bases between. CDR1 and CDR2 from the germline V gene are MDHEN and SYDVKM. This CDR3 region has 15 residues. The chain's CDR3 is CASLSRQNKDSPLHF. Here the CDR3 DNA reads TGTGCCAGCCTTTCTAGGCAGAATAAGGATTCACCCCTCCACTTT.

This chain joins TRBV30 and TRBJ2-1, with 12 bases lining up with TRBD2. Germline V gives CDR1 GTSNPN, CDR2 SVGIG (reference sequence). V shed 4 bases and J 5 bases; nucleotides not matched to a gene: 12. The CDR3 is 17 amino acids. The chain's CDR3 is CAWNRLAGVLGDNEQFF. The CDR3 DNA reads TGTGCCTGGAACCGACTAGCGGGGGTTCTCGGCGACAATGAGCAGTTCTTC.

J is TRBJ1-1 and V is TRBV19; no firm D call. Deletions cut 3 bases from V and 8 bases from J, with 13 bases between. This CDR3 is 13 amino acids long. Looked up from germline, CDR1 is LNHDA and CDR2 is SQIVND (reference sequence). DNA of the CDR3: TGTGCCAGTAGTATGCAGAATGCTCGGGAAGCTTTCTTT. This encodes CASSMQNAREAFF.

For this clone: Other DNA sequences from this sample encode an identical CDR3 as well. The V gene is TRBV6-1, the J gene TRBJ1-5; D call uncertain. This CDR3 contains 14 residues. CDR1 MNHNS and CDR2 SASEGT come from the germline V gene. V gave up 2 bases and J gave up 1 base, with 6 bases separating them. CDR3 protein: CASSENGSNQPQHF. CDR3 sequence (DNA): TGTGCCAGCAGTGAAAACGGGAGCAATCAGCCCCAGCATTTT.

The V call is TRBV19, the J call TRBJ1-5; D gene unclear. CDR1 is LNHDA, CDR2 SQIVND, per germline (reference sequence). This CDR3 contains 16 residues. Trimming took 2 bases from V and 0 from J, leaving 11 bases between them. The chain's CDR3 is CASSIKLGYSNQPQHF. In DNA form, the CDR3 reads TGTGCCAGTAGTATAAAGTTGGGGTATAGCAATCAGCCCCAGCATTTT.

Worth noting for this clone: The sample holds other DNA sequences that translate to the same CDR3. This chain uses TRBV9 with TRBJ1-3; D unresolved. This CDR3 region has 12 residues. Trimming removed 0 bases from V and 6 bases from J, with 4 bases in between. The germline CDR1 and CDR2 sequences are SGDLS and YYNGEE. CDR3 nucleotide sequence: TGTGCCAGCAGCGTAGGGGAAAACACCATATATTTT. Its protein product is CASSVGENTIYF.

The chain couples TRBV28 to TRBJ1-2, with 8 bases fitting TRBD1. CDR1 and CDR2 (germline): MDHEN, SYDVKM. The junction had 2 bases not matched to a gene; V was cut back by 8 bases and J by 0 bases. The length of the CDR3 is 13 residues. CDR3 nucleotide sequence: TGTGCCAGCCGGACAGGGACTAACTATGGCTACACCTTC. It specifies CASRTGTNYGYTF.

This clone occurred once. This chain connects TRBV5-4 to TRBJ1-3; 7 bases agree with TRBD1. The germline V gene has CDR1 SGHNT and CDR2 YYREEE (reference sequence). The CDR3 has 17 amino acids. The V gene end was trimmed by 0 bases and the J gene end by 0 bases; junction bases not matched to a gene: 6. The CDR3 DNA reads TGTGCCAGCAGCTTGGGGACAGGAAGCCTCTCTGGAAACACCATATATTTT. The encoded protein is CASSLGTGSLSGNTIYF.

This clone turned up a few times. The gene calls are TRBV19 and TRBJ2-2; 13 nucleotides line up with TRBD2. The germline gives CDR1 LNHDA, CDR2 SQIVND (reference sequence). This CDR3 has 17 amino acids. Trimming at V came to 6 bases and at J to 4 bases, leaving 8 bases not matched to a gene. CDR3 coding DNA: TGTGCCAGTAGCCGTAGGACTAGCGGGAGCGGCACCGGGGAGCTGTTTTTT. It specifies CASSRRTSGSGTGELFF.

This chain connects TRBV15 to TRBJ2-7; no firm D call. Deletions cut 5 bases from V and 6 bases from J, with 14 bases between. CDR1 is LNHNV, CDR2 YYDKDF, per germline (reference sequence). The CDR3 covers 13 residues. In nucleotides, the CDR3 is TGTGCCACCAGCCCCTTTGTGGGTTCCGAGCAGTACTTC. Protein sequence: CATSPFVGSEQYF.

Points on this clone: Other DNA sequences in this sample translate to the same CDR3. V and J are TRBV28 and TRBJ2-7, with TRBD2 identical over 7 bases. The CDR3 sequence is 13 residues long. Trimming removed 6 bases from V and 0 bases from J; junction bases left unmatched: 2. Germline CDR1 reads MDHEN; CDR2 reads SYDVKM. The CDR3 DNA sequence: TGTGCCAGCAGGTCGGGGGGCTCCTACGAGCAGTACTTC. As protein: CASRSGGSYEQYF.

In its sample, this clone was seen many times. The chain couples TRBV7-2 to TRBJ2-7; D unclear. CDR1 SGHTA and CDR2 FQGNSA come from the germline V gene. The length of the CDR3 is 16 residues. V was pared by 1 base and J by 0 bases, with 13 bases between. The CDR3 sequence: CASSLGRATTSYEQYF. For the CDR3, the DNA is TGTGCCAGCAGCTTAGGAAGGGCAACCACCTCCTACGAGCAGTACTTC.

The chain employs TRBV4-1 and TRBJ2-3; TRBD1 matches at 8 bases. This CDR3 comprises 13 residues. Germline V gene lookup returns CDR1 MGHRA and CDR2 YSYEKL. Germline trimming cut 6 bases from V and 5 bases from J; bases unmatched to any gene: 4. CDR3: CASRGQGQDTQYF. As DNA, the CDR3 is TGCGCCAGCAGAGGACAGGGACAAGATACGCAGTATTTT.

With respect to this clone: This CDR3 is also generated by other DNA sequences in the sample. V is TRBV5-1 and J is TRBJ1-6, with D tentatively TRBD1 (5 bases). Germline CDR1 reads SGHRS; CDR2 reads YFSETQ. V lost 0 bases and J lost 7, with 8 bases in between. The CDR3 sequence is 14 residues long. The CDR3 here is CASSLGQGNSPLHF. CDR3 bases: TGCGCCAGCAGCTTGGGGCAGGGCAATTCACCCCTCCACTTT.

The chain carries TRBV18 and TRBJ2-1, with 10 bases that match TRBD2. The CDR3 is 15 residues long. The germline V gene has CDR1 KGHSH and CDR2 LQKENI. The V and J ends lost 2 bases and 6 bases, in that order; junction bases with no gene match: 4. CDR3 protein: CASSPSGGAFNEQFF. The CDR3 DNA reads TGTGCCAGCTCACCAAGCGGGGGGGCATTCAATGAGCAGTTCTTC.

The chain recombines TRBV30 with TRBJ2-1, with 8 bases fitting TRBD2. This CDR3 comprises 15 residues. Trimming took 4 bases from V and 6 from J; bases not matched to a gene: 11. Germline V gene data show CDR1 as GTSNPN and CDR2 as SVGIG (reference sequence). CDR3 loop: CAWNPPGLGANEQFF. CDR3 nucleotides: TGTGCCTGGAACCCACCGGGACTAGGGGCCAATGAGCAGTTCTTC. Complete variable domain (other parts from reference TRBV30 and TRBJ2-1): SQTIHQWPATLVQPVGSPLSLECTVEGTSNPNLYWYRQAAGRGLQLLFYSVGIGQISSEVPQNLSASRPQDRQFILSSKKLLLSDSGFYLCAWNPPGLGANEQFFGPGTRLTVL.

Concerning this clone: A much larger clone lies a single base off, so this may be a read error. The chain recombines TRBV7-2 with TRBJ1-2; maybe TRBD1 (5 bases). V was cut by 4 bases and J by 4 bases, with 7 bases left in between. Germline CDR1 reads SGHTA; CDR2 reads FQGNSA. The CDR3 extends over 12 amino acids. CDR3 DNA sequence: TGTGCCAGCAGCTCGGGGACCTATGGCTACACCTTC. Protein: CASSSGTYGYTF.

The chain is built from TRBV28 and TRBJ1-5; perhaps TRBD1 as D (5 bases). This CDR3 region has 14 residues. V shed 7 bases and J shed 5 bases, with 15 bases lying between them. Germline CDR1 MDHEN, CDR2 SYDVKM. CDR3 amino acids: CASTADSGHQPQHF. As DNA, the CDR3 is TGTGCCAGCACCGCGGACTCGGGACATCAGCCCCAGCATTTT.

The CDR3 loop reads CASSLQGVNEKLFF. The CDR3 DNA reads as TGCGCCAGCAGCCTACAGGGGGTTAACGAAAAACTGTTTTTT. The chain couples TRBV5-1 to TRBJ1-4, with 8 bases that match TRBD1. The germline V gene has CDR1 SGHRS and CDR2 YFSETQ. V shed 4 bases and J 8 bases; nucleotides not matched to a gene: 7. The CDR3 covers 14 residues.

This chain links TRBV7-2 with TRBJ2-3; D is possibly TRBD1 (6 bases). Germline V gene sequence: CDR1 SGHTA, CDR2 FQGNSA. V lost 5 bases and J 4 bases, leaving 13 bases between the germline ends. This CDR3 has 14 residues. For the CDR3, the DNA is TGTGCCAGCAGCCCACCAGGGACACCAGATACGCAGTATTTT. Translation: CASSPPGTPDTQYF.